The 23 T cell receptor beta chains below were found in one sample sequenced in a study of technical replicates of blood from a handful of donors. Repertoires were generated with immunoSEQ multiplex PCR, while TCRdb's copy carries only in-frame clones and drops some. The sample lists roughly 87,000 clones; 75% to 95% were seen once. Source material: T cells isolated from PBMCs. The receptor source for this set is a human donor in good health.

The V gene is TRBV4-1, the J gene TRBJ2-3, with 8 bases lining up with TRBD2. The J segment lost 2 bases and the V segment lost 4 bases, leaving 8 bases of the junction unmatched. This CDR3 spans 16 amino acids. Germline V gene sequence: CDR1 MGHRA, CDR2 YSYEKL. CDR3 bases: TGCGCCAGCAGCCTAGAAACTAGCGGCAACACAGATACGCAGTATTTT. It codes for CASSLETSGNTDTQYF.

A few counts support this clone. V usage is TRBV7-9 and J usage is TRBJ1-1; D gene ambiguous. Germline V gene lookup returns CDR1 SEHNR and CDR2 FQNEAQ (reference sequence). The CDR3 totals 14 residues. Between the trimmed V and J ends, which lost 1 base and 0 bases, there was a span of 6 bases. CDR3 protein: CASSLGVMNTEAFF. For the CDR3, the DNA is TGTGCCAGCAGCTTAGGAGTGATGAACACTGAAGCTTTCTTT.

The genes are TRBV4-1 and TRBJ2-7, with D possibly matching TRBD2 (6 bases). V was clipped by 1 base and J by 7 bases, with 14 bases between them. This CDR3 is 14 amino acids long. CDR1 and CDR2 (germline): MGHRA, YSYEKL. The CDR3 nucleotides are TGCGCCAGCAGCCAAGGCTTCGGGAGCAGAGAGCAGTACTTC. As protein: CASSQGFGSREQYF.

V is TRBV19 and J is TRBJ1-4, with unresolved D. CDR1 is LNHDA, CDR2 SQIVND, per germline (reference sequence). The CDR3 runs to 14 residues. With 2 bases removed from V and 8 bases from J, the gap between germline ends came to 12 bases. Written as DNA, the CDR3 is TGTGCCAGTAGTATAATGGCGGCCAGCGAAAAACTGTTTTTT. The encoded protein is CASSIMAASEKLFF.

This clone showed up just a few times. In DNA form, the CDR3 reads TGTGCCAGCAGCTTGGGGACAGGGGTCTTAGCTGAAGCTTTCTTT. Encoded protein: CASSLGTGVLAEAFF. The genes are TRBV5-6 and TRBJ1-1; 9 bases fit TRBD1. Germline V gene sequence: CDR1 SGHDT, CDR2 YYEEEE. CDR3 size: 15 residues. With V trimmed by 0 bases and J by 6 bases, 6 bases remained unmatched.

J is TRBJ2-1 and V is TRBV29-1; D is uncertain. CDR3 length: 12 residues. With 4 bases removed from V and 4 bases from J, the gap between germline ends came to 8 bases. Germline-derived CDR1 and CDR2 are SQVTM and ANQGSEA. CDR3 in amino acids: CSVGGRYNEQFF. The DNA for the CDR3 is TGCAGCGTTGGTGGCAGATACAATGAGCAGTTCTTC.

The CDR3 here is CAWGQSNEQFF. Here the CDR3 DNA reads TGTGCCTGGGGACAGTCCAATGAGCAGTTCTTC. The chain carries TRBV30 and TRBJ2-1, with D perhaps matching TRBD1 (6 bases). Trimming removed 5 bases from V and 6 bases from J, with 8 bases in between. CDR1 and CDR2 (germline): GTSNPN, SVGIG (reference sequence). The CDR3 sequence is 11 residues long.

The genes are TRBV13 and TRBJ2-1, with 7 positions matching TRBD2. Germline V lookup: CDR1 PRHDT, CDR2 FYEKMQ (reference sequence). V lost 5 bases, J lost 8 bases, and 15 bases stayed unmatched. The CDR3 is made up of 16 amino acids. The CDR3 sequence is CASSTTGGGAMDEQFF. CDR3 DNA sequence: TGTGCCAGCAGCACAACGGGAGGAGGGGCAATGGATGAGCAGTTCTTC.

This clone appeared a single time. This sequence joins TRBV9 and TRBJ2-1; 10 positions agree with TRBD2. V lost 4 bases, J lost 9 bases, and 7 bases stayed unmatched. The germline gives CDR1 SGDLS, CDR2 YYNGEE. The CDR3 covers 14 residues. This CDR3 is CASSTQAGGVEQFF. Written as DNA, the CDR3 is TGTGCCAGCAGCACTCAAGCGGGGGGGGTTGAGCAGTTCTTC.

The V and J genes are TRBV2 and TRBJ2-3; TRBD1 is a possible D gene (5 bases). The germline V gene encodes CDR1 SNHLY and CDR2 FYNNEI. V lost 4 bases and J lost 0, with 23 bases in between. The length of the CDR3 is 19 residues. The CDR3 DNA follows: TGTGCCAGCAGTGCCCTCCCTAGTGGGGCTTTTACTAGCACAGATACGCAGTATTTT. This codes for CASSALPSGAFTSTDTQYF.

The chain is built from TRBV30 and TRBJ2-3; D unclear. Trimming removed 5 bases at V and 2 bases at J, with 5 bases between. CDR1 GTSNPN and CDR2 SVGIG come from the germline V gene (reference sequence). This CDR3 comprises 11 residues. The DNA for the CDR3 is TGTGCCTGGGGGCACACAGATACGCAGTATTTT. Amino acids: CAWGHTDTQYF.

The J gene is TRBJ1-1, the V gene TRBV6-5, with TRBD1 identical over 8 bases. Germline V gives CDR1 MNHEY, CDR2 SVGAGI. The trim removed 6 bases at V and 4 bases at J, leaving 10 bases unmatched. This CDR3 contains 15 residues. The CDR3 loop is CASRRAQTGVTEAFF. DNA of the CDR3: TGTGCCAGCAGAAGAGCCCAGACAGGGGTCACTGAAGCTTTCTTT.

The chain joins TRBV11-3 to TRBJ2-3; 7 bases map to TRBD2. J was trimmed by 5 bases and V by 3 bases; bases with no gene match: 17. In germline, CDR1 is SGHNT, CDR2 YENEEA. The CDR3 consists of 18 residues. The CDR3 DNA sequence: TGTGCCAGCAGCTTCTACTCGCCGGGGGGAATCCTTGGAGATACGCAGTATTTT. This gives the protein CASSFYSPGGILGDTQYF. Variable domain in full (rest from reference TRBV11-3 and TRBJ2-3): EAGVVQSPRYKIIEKKQPVAFWCNPISGHNTLYWYLQNLGQGPELLIRYENEEAVDDSQLPKDRFSAERLKGVDSTLKIQPAELGDSAVYLCASSFYSPGGILGDTQYFGPGTRLTVL.

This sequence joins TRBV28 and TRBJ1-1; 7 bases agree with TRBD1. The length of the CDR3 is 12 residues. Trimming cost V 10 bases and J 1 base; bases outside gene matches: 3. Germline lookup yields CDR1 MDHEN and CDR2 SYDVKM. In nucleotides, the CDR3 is TGTGCCACCTGGGACAGGAACACTGAAGCTTTCTTT. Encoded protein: CATWDRNTEAFF.

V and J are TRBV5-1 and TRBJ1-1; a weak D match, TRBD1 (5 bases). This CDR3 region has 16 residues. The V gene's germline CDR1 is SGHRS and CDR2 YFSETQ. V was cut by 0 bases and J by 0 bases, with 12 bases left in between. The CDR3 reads CASSLEGPPMNTEAFF. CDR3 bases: TGCGCCAGCAGCTTGGAGGGGCCCCCCATGAACACTGAAGCTTTCTTT.

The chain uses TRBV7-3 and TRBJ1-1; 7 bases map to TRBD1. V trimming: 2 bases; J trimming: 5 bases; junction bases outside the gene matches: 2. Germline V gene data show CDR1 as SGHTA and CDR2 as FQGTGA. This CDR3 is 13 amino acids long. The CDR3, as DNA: TGTGCCAGCAGCTTAGACAGGGCTACTGAAGCTTTCTTT. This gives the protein CASSLDRATEAFF.

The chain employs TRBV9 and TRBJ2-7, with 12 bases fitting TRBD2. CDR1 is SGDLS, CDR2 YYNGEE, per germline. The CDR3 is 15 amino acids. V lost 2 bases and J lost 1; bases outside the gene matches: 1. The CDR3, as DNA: TGTGCCAGCAGCGTTGGACTAGCGGGGTCCTACGAGCAGTACTTC. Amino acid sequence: CASSVGLAGSYEQYF.

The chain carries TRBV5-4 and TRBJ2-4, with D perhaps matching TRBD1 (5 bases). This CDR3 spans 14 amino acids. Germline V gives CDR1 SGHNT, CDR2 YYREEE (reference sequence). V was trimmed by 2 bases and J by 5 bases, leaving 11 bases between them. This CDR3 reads CASSLDSSENIQYF. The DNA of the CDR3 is TGTGCCAGCAGCTTAGACAGCTCCGAAAACATTCAGTACTTC.

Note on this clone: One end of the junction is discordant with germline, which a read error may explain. The CDR3, as DNA: TGTGCCAGCAGTTACCCATTTTGCTTC. This translates into CASSYPFCF. The rearrangement links TRBV6-5 to TRBJ2-7; the D is unclear. CDR3 size: 9 residues. Germline assignment: CDR1 MNHEY and CDR2 SVGAGI.

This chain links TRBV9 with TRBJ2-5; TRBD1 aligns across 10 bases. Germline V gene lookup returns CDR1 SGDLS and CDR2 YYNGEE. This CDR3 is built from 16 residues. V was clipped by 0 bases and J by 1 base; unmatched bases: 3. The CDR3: CASSVGDRGSQETQYF. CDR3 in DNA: TGTGCCAGCAGCGTAGGGGACAGGGGATCCCAAGAGACCCAGTACTTC.

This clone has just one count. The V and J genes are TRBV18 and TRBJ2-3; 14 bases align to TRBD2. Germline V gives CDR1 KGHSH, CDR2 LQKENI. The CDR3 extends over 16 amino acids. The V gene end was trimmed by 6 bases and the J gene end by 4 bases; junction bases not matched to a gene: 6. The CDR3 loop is CASSPGLAGVADTQYF. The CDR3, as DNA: TGTGCCAGCTCCCCGGGACTAGCGGGAGTGGCAGATACGCAGTATTTT.

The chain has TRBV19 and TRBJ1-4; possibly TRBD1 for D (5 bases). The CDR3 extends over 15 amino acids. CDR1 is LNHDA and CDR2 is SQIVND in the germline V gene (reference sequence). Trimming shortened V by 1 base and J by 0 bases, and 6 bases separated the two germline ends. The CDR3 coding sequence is TGTGCCAGTAGTATAGTCAGGGCAACTAATGAAAAACTGTTTTTT. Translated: CASSIVRATNEKLFF. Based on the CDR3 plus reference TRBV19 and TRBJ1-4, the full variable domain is DGGITQSPKYLFRKEGQNVTLSCEQNLNHDAMYWYRQDPGQGLRLIYYSQIVNDFQKGDIAEGYSVSREKKESFPLTVTSAQKNPTAFYLCASSIVRATNEKLFFGSGTQLSVL.

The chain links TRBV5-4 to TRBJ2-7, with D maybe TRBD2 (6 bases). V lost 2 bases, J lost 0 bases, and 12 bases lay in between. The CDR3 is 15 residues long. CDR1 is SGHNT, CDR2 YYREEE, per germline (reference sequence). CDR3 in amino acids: CASSFTGGGSYEQYF. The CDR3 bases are TGTGCCAGCAGCTTCACCGGGGGAGGCTCCTACGAGCAGTACTTC.